This TCR beta chain stems from a study of blood T cell repertoires in COVID-19. Study overall: Samples came from the United States, Italy and Spain, spanning acute and convalescent COVID-19. PBMCs, B-cell-depleted T cells, or T cells provided the cDNA or gDNA that made up the material.

Self-reported history from a screening survey and questionnaire set each donor's cohort. Data came from immunoSEQ multiplex PCR; TCRdb stores just in-frame clones and leaves some out. The repertoire includes about 210,000 clones, 81% of them detected once, and more than 8.5% sits in the top ten. V shed 4 bases, J shed 2 bases, and the junction held 2 bases outside the gene matches. Germline V CDR1 and CDR2: SGHTA, FQGNSA. The CDR3 is made up of 14 amino acids. This TCR was sampled from a woman aged 45 to 65 with acute COVID-19. This rearrangement joins TRBV7-2 to TRBJ1-2, with 9 bases fitting TRBD1. The specimen was PBMCs or T cells enriched from blood (not recorded which). DNA for the CDR3: TGTGCCAGCAGCTGGGGACAGGGAAACTATGGCTACACCTTC. The encoded protein is CASSWGQGNYGYTF.